A single T cell receptor (beta chain) is shown here with its context. The V gene's germline CDR1 is MNHNS and CDR2 SASEGT. With 3 bases clipped from V and 4 bases from J, the junction kept 16 bases outside the gene matches. The CDR3 contains 18 residues. Libraries were prepared by immunoSEQ multiplex PCR; TCRdb keeps only in-frame clonotypes and omits some of them. The sample has some 150,000 clones, around four fifths seen once. The entry originates in a study of blood T cell repertoires in COVID-19. The chain combines TRBV6-1 with TRBJ1-2; 8 nucleotides line up with TRBD1. The specimen sequenced was peripheral blood. The origin of this receptor is a human donor in a cohort sampled during active COVID-19. CDR3 DNA sequence: TGTGCCAGCAGTGATCAAGGGACAGGAAAGGGCTGGTTCTATGGCTACACCTTC. This sequence encodes CASSDQGTGKGWFYGYTF.